This T cell receptor beta chain was observed in a study of control samples from healthy donors and cancer patients. Germline-derived CDR1 and CDR2 are SGHVS and FQNEAQ. V gave up 4 bases and J gave up 6 bases, with 21 bases separating them. The CDR3 is made up of 17 amino acids. Method: immunoSEQ multiplex PCR; TCRdb's copy keeps in-frame clones and lacks some. The data show 75,000 to 95,000 clones, over 75% seen once. This chain joins TRBV7-8 and TRBJ2-2; D is possibly TRBD1 (5 bases). This clonotype was sampled from a woman in her 50s in good health. The sequenced sample consisted of blood. CDR3 protein: CASSSFVKQVNAGELFF. In DNA, the CDR3 is TGTGCCAGCAGCTCTTTCGTGAAACAGGTTAATGCCGGGGAGCTGTTTTTT.